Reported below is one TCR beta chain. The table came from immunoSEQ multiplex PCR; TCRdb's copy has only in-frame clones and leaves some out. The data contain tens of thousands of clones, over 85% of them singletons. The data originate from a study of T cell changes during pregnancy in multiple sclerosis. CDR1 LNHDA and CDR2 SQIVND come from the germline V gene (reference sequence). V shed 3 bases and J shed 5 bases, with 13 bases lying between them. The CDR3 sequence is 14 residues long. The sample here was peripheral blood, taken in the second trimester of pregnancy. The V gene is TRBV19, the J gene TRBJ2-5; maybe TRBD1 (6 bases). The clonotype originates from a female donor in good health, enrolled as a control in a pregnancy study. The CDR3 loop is CASSMGRGYETQYF. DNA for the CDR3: TGTGCCAGTAGTATGGGCAGGGGATACGAGACCCAGTACTTC.